A single sample gave rise to the 27 T cell receptor beta chains below, sequenced in a study of CD8 T cells in Susac syndrome. About 0.5 to 1 ug RNA was reverse transcribed with random hexamers. In TCRdb, the immunoSEQ multiplex PCR reads were re-called with MiXCR into one record per CDR3 protein. The table has a few hundred thousand distinct CDR3 sequences, roughly 94% seen once. Sequenced: CD4+ T cells from PBMCs. The receptors stem from a human donor with multiple sclerosis.

The chain couples TRBV11-3 to TRBJ2-6; TRBD1 matches 7 bases. The CDR3 is made up of 18 amino acids. V shed 8 bases and J 3 bases; nucleotides not matched to a gene: 16. Germline values: CDR1 SGHNT, CDR2 YENEEA. This CDR3 is CASRKRVDRYIGANVLTF. CDR3 nucleotides: TGTGCCAGCCGAAAGAGGGTGGACAGGTATATTGGGGCCAACGTCCTGACTTTC.

This rearrangement joins TRBV6-2 or TRBV6-3 to TRBJ2-1; no clear D gene. V dropped 7 bases and J dropped 8 bases, with 18 bases sitting between them. CDR3 length: 14 residues. Germline-derived CDR1 and CDR2 are MNHEY and SVGEGT. CDR3 sequence: CASTTFYGWDEQFF. The DNA of the CDR3 is TGTGCCAGCACCACTTTCTACGGTTGGGATGAGCAGTTCTTC.

Worth noting for this clonotype: A junction end diverges from the germline sequence, so it may reflect a read error. The V call is TRBV6-2 or TRBV6-3, the J call TRBJ2-2; D remains unclear. Germline lookup yields CDR1 MNHEY and CDR2 SVGEGT. The CDR3 runs to 14 residues. Here the CDR3 reads CAGSRPTNTGELFF. As DNA, the CDR3 is TGTGCCGGCAGTAGGCCCACGAACACCGGGGAGCTGTTTTTT.

The chain carries TRBV15 and TRBJ2-1; D tentatively fits TRBD1 or TRBD2 (6 bases each). The CDR3 extends over 17 amino acids. Trimming took 3 bases from V and 0 from J, leaving 15 bases between them. The germline CDR1 and CDR2 sequences are LNHNV and YYDKDF (reference sequence). CDR3 residues: CATSSVGGPSSYNEQFF. For the CDR3, the DNA is TGTGCCACCAGCAGTGTAGGGGGGCCCAGCTCCTACAATGAGCAGTTCTTC.

V and J are TRBV18 and TRBJ2-2; D is unclear. V shed 3 bases and J shed 5 bases, with 7 bases lying between them. CDR1 is KGHSH, CDR2 LQKENI, per germline. CDR3 length: 13 residues. The DNA of the CDR3 is TGTGCCAGCTCACCTTCGGAGACCGGGGAGCTGTTTTTT. Translation gives CASSPSETGELFF.

This chain's CDR3 is CASSWRAESYEQYF. In DNA form, the CDR3 reads TGCGCCAGCAGCTGGAGGGCGGAGTCCTACGAGCAGTACTTC. The rearrangement uses TRBV5-1 and TRBJ2-7, with D possibly being TRBD2 (6 bases). V was cut by 3 bases and J by 1 base, with 11 bases left in between. Germline CDR1 reads SGHRS; CDR2 reads YFSETQ. This CDR3 is 14 amino acids long.

The chain is built from TRBV27 and TRBJ1-5; 7 nucleotides agree with TRBD1. Germline CDR1 is MNHEY and CDR2 is SMNVEV (reference sequence). This CDR3 contains 16 residues. Trimming cost V 5 bases and J 0 bases; bases outside gene matches: 7. The DNA of the CDR3 is TGTGCCAGCAGTCCCCGTTCAGGGGGTAGCAATCAGCCCCAGCATTTT. Its translation: CASSPRSGGSNQPQHF.

The CDR3: CASSLVARGWTTYEQYF. DNA for the CDR3: TGTGCCAGCAGCTTAGTGGCCCGAGGTTGGACTACCTACGAGCAGTACTTC. The chain has TRBV7-2 and TRBJ2-7, with D maybe TRBD2 (6 bases). Germline V gene data show CDR1 as SGHTA and CDR2 as FQGNSA. The CDR3 covers 17 residues. V gave up 1 base and J gave up 2 bases, with 18 bases separating them.

The chain joins TRBV5-4 to TRBJ1-6; 9 bases line up with TRBD1. The length of the CDR3 is 16 residues. Trimming at V came to 4 bases and at J to 10 bases, leaving 12 bases not matched to a gene. CDR1 and CDR2 from the germline V gene are SGHNT and YYREEE (reference sequence). The DNA for the CDR3 is TGTGCCAGCAGCGGGGGACAGGGTGGTTCGGAGTCACCCCTCCACTTT. This gives the protein CASSGGQGGSESPLHF. Filled out from reference TRBV5-4 and TRBJ1-6, the complete variable domain reads ETGVTQSPTHLIKTRGQQVTLRCSSQSGHNTVSWYQQALGQGPQFIFQYYREEENGRGNFPPRFSGLQFPNYSSELNVNALELDDSALYLCASSGGQGGSESPLHFGNGTRLTVT.

This clonotype was detected once. This rearrangement joins TRBV3-1 to TRBJ2-1; D is unresolved. CDR1 is LGHDT, CDR2 YNNKEL, per germline (reference sequence). V lost 1 base, J lost 9 bases, and 10 bases lay in between. This CDR3 is built from 13 residues. The CDR3 nucleotides are TGTGCCAGCAGCCAAGTACCCGAGAGTGAGCAGTTCTTC. It is translated as CASSQVPESEQFF.

This sequence joins TRBV20-1 and TRBJ1-1, with TRBD1 matching 9 bases. The J segment lost 4 bases and the V segment lost 5 bases, leaving 8 bases of the junction unmatched. The CDR3 has 14 amino acids. The V gene's germline CDR1 is DFQATT and CDR2 SNEGSKA (reference sequence). CDR3 sequence (DNA): TGCAGTGCTGGGACAGGGAGTAGTGGCACTGAAGCTTTCTTT. Translating it yields CSAGTGSSGTEAFF.

The chain employs TRBV6-6 and TRBJ2-2; D remains ambiguous. This CDR3 region has 14 residues. The germline CDR1 and CDR2 sequences are MNHNY and SVGAGI (reference sequence). V dropped 4 bases and J dropped 1 base, with 7 bases sitting between them. DNA of the CDR3: TGTGCCAGCAGTTTCAGTGAGAACACCGGGGAGCTGTTTTTT. Translating gives CASSFSENTGELFF.

The count of this clonotype is one. The chain employs TRBV18 and TRBJ1-1, with D possibly being TRBD1 (5 bases). V was pared by 3 bases and J by 3 bases, with 17 bases between. The CDR3 loop spans 16 amino acids. The germline V gene has CDR1 KGHSH and CDR2 LQKENI. In DNA form, the CDR3 reads TGTGCCAGCTCACCCTATGGGGGAATTGAAGACACTGAAGCTTTCTTT. It yields the protein CASSPYGGIEDTEAFF.

This clonotype has only one observation. This chain connects TRBV29-1 to TRBJ1-1; TRBD1 matches 9 bases. The CDR3 is 15 amino acids. Unmatched junction bases numbered 4, after V lost 1 base and J lost 1 base. The germline V gene encodes CDR1 SQVTM and CDR2 ANQGSEA. CDR3 loop: CSVEVPGQGNTEAFF. CDR3 sequence (DNA): TGCAGCGTTGAAGTGCCGGGACAGGGGAACACTGAAGCTTTCTTT.

The rearrangement joins TRBV6-1 to TRBJ1-4; D remains ambiguous. Germline V lookup: CDR1 MNHNS, CDR2 SASEGT. The V end lost 1 base, the J end lost 6 bases, and 6 bases lay between the germline ends. CDR3 length: 13 amino acids. CDR3 sequence (DNA): TGTGCCAGCAGTGAAGTGAGAGATGAAAAACTGTTTTTT. Its translation is CASSEVRDEKLFF.

The chain couples TRBV2 to TRBJ1-6; a weak D match, TRBD1 (6 bases). This CDR3 has 12 amino acids. Germline values: CDR1 SNHLY, CDR2 FYNNEI. V was cut by 6 bases and J by 7 bases, with 7 bases left in between. CDR3 bases: TGTGCCAGCAGACAGGGCAATTCACCCCTCCACTTT. This codes for CASRQGNSPLHF. The whole variable domain, filled in from reference TRBV2 and TRBJ1-6, reads EPEVTQTPSHQVTQMGQEVILRCVPISNHLYFYWYRQILGQKVEFLVSFYNNEISEKSEIFDDQFSVERPDGSNFTLKIRSTKLEDSAMYFCASRQGNSPLHFGNGTRLTVT.

The chain joins TRBV5-1 to TRBJ2-2; D unresolved. The CDR3 spans 13 residues. The V end lost 4 bases, the J end lost 4 bases, and 8 bases lay between the germline ends. The germline CDR1 and CDR2 sequences are SGHRS and YFSETQ. This CDR3 reads CASSDGPTGELFF. CDR3 nucleotides: TGCGCCAGCAGCGACGGGCCCACCGGGGAGCTGTTTTTT.

CDR3 coding DNA: TGCAGTGCTAGCCGTACACCGCGAGGCACAGATACGCAGTATTTT. The encoded protein is CSASRTPRGTDTQYF. This chain links TRBV20-1 with TRBJ2-3; D is uncertain. The germline CDR1 and CDR2 sequences are DFQATT and SNEGSKA (reference sequence). The CDR3 spans 15 residues. The V end was cut by 3 bases, the J end by 1 base, with 14 bases between.

In DNA, the CDR3 is TGCGCCAGCAGCTTGGAGGGATTCGGCTACACCTTC. Translating gives CASSLEGFGYTF. The gene calls are TRBV5-1 and TRBJ1-2, with D unresolved. V gave up 0 bases and J gave up 8 bases, with 8 bases separating them. From germline, CDR1 is SGHRS and CDR2 YFSETQ. This CDR3 region has 12 residues. The whole variable domain, filled in from reference TRBV5-1 and TRBJ1-2, reads KAGVTQTPRYLIKTRGQQVTLSCSPISGHRSVSWYQQTPGQGLQFLFEYFSETQRNKGNFPGRFSGRQFSNSRSEMNVSTLELGDSALYLCASSLEGFGYTFGSGTRLTVV.

This chain joins TRBV23-1 and TRBJ2-3; TRBD2 is a possible D gene (6 bases). TRBV23-1 is an ORF, and what it does is uncertain. V was pared by 1 base and J by 4 bases, with 12 bases between. CDR3 length: 15 amino acids. CDR3 sequence (DNA): TGCGCCAGCAGTCAATGGTGGGGACTCTCAGATACGCAGTATTTT. Translation gives CASSQWWGLSDTQYF.

CDR3 protein: CASGAGGSYEQYF. The CDR3 DNA sequence: TGTGCCAGCGGAGCGGGAGGTAGCTACGAGCAGTACTTC. The chain is built from TRBV7-2 and TRBJ2-7; the match to TRBD2 covers 9 bases. The trim removed 8 bases at V and 3 bases at J, leaving 5 bases unmatched. Germline CDR1 SGHTA, CDR2 FQGNSA. The CDR3 spans 13 residues.

The gene calls are TRBV6-1 and TRBJ2-7, with TRBD2 matching over 8 bases. Germline CDR1 and CDR2: MNHNS and SASEGT. Trimming took 0 bases from V and 3 from J; bases not matched to a gene: 7. The CDR3 totals 16 residues. CDR3 region: CASSEAQRELGYEQYF. The CDR3 DNA reads TGTGCCAGCAGTGAAGCACAGCGGGAGTTGGGCTACGAGCAGTACTTC.

The J gene is TRBJ2-3, the V gene TRBV30; a weak D match, TRBD1 (5 bases). From germline, CDR1 is GTSNPN and CDR2 SVGIG (reference sequence). With 5 bases removed from V and 2 bases from J, the gap between germline ends came to 14 bases. CDR3 length: 14 residues. CDR3 amino acids: CAWLRQGHTDTQYF. The CDR3 DNA is TGTGCCTGGCTACGCCAGGGCCACACAGATACGCAGTATTTT.

The V gene is TRBV20-1, the J gene TRBJ2-1, with D possibly being TRBD1 or TRBD2 (5 bases each). The CDR3 has 13 residues. Germline assignment: CDR1 DFQATT and CDR2 SNEGSKA (reference sequence). V lost 3 bases, J lost 6 bases, and 12 bases lay in between. CDR3 protein: CSASNSRGNEQFF. The CDR3 DNA reads as TGCAGTGCTAGTAATTCGAGGGGCAATGAGCAGTTCTTC.

This chain uses TRBV7-8 with TRBJ1-4, with D possibly matching TRBD1 (5 bases). Germline V gives CDR1 SGHVS, CDR2 FQNEAQ. Trimming left V 3 bases short and J 8 bases short, with 13 bases between. The CDR3 sequence is 14 residues long. The DNA of the CDR3 is TGTGCCAGCAGCTTCTCAGGGTGGGGAGAAAAACTGTTTTTT. The encoded protein is CASSFSGWGEKLFF.

The CDR3 protein is CASRGAGKSHTQYF. CDR3 nucleotide sequence: TGTGCCAGCCGGGGGGCAGGGAAAAGTCATACGCAGTATTTT. V and J are TRBV27 and TRBJ2-3; tentative D call: TRBD2 (7 bases). Trimming removed 8 bases from V and 7 bases from J, with 19 bases in between. This CDR3 has 14 residues. CDR1 and CDR2 (germline): MNHEY, SMNVEV (reference sequence).

This chain connects TRBV10-3 to TRBJ2-6, with 9 bases aligning to TRBD1. The CDR3 covers 17 residues. The germline CDR1 and CDR2 sequences are ENHRY and SYGVKD. The trim removed 3 bases at V and 2 bases at J, leaving 5 bases unmatched. The CDR3 loop reads CAISDPGQGPGANVLTF. CDR3 bases: TGTGCCATCAGTGACCCGGGACAGGGTCCTGGGGCCAACGTCCTGACTTTC.